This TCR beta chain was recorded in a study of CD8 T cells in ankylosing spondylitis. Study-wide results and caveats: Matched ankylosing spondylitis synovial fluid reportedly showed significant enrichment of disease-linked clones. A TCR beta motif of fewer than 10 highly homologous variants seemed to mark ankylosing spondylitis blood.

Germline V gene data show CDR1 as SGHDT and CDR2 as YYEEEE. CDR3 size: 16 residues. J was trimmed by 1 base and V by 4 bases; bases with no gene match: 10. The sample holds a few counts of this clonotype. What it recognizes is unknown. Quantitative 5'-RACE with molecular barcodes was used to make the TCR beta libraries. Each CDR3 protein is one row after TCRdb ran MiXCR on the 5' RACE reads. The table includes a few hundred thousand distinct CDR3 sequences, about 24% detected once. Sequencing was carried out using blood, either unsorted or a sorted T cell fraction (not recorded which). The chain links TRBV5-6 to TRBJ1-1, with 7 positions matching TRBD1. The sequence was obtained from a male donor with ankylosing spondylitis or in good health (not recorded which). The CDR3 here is CASSQYRGRGNTEAFF. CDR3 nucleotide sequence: TGTGCCAGCAGCCAGTACAGGGGACGAGGGAACACTGAAGCTTTCTTT.